This TCR beta chain was sequenced in a study of vaccination effects on CD4 cells after COVID-19. Overall study: ViraFEST assay sequencing came after antigen-specific CD4+ T cells were expanded with viral peptide pools.

The repertoire was sequenced with immunoSEQ multiplex PCR; TCRdb's copy has only in-frame clones and lacks some. Among some 10,000 clones listed, around 76% were seen once. CDR1 is SQVTM and CDR2 is ANQGSEA in the germline V gene. The CDR3 spans 14 residues. With V trimmed by 6 bases and J by 5 bases, 13 bases remained unmatched. CD4+ T cell isolation took place after less than 13 days of culture. The cohort was immunized with two doses of either the BNT162b2 or mRNA-1273 vaccine. About this clone itself: What it binds is unknown.

The specimen was CD4+ T cells from PBMCs cultured without peptide, collected after COVID-19 vaccination. The chain couples TRBV29-1 to TRBJ2-7; 7 nucleotides line up with TRBD1. The sequence was collected from a human donor who received a COVID-19 vaccine. CDR3 sequence reads: CSVERHTTGHEQYF. CDR3 coding DNA: TGCAGCGTCGAAAGACATACGACAGGGCACGAGCAGTACTTC.